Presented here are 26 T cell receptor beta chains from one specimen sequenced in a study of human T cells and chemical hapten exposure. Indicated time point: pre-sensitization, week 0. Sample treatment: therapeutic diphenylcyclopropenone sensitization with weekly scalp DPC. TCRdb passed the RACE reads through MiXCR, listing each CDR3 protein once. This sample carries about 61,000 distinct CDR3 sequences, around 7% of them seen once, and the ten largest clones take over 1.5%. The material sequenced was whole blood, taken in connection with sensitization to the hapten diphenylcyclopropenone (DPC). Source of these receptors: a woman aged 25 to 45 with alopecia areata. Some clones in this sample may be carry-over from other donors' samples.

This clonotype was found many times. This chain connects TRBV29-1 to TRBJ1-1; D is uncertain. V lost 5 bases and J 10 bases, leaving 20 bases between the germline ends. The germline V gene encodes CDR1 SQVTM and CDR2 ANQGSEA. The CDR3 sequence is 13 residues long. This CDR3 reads CSVRPKGGEAAFF. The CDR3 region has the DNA TGCAGCGTTCGACCTAAGGGCGGTGAAGCAGCTTTCTTT.

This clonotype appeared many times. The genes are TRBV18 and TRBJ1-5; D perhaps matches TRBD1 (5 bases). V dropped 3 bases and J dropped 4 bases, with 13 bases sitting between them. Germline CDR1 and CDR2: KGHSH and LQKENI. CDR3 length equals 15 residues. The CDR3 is CASSPGRVGNQPQHF. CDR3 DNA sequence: TGTGCCAGCTCACCCGGCAGGGTAGGAAATCAGCCCCAGCATTTT.

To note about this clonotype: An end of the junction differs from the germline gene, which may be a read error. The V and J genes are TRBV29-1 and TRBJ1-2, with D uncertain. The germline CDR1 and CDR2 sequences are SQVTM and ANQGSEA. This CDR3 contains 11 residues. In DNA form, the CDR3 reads TGCAGCGTTGGCACGGGGTATGACTACACCTTC. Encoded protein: CSVGTGYDYTF.

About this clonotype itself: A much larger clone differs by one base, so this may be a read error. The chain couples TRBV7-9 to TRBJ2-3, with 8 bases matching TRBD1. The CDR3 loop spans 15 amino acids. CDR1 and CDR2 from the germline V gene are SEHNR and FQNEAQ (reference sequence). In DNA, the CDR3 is TGTGCCAGCAGCACAGACAGGGGAAGCACAGATAAGCAGTATTTT. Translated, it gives CASSTDRGSTDKQYF. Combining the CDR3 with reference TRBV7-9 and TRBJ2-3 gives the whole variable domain DTGVSQNPRHKITKRGQNVTFRCDPISEHNRLYWYRQTLGQGPEFLTYFQNEAQLEKSRLLSDRFSAERPKGSFSTLEIQRTEQGDSAMYLCASSTDRGSTDKQYFGPGTRLTVL.

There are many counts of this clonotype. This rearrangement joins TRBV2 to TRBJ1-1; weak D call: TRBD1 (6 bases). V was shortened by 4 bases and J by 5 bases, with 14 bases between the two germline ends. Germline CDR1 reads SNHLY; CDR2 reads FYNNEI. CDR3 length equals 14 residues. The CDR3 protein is CASSGIGGRTEAFF. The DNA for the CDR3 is TGTGCCAGCAGTGGTATAGGGGGGAGGACTGAAGCTTTCTTT.

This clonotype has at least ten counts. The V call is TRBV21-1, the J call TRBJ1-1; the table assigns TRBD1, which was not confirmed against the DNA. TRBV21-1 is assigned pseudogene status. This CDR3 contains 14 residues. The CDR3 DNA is TGTGCCAGCAGCACTCGGGTCGGACAAGCTGAAGCTTTCTTT. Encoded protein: CASSTRVGQAEAFF.

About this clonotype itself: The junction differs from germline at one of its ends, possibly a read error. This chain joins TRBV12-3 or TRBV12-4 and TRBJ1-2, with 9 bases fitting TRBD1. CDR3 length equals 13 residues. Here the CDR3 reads CASSRQGEYGYIF. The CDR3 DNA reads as TGTGCCAGCAGTAGACAGGGGGAGTATGGCTACATCTTC.

In DNA, the CDR3 is TGTGCCAGCAGCGTAGCCGGCGGGGGGGCGCGCACCGGGGAGCTGTTTTTT. This sequence encodes CASSVAGGGARTGELFF. The rearrangement links TRBV9 to TRBJ2-2; 9 bases fit TRBD2. The CDR3 has 17 residues. Germline V gene lookup returns CDR1 SGDLS and CDR2 YYNGEE. V shed 0 bases and J 4 bases; nucleotides not matched to a gene: 7.

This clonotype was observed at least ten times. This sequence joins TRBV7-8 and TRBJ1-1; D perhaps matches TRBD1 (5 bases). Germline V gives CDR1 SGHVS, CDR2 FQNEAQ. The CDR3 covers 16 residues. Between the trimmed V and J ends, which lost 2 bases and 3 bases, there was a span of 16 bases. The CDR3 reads CASSLWGDVGDTEAFF. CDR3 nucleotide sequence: TGTGCCAGCAGCTTATGGGGGGACGTAGGTGACACTGAAGCTTTCTTT.

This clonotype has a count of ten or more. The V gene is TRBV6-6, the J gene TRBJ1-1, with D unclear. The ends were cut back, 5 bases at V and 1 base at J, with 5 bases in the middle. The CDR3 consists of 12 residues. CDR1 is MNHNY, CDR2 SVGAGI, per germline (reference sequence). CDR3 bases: TGTGCCAGCAGTCACAGGAACACTGAAGCTTTCTTT. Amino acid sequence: CASSHRNTEAFF.

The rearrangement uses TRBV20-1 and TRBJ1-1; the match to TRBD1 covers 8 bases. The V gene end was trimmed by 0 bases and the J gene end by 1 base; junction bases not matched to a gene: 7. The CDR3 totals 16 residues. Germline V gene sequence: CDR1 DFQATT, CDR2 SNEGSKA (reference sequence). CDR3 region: CSARDLAGTGNTEAFF. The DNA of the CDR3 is TGCAGTGCTAGAGATCTAGCCGGGACAGGGAACACTGAAGCTTTCTTT.

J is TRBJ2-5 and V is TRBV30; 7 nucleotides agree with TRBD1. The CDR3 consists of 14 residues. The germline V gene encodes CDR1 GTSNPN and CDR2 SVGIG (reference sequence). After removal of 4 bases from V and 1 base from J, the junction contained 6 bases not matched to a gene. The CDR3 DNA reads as TGTGCCTGGAAAAGGGACAGCGCCCAAGAGACCCAGTACTTC. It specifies CAWKRDSAQETQYF.

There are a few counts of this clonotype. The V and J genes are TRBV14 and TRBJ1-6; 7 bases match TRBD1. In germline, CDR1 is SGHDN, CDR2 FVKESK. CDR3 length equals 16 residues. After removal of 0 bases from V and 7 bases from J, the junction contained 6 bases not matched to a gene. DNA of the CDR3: TGTGCCAGCAGCCAAGAATTTTTGGGACAGAATTCACCCCTCCACTTT. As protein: CASSQEFLGQNSPLHF.

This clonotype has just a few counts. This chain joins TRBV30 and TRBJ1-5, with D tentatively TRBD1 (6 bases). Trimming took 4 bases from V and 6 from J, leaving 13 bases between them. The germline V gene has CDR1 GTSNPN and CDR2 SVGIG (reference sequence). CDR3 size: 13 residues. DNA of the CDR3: TGTGCCTGGAACGAGGGGGATTTTCAGCCCCAGCATTTT. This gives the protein CAWNEGDFQPQHF. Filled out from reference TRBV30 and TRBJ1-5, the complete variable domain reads SQTIHQWPATLVQPVGSPLSLECTVEGTSNPNLYWYRQAAGRGLQLLFYSVGIGQISSEVPQNLSASRPQDRQFILSSKKLLLSDSGFYLCAWNEGDFQPQHFGDGTRLSIL.

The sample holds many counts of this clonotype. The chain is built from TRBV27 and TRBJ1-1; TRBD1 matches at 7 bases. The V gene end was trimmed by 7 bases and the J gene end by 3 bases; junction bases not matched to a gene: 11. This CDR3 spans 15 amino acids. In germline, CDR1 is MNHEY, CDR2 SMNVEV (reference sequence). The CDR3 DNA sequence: TGTGCCAGCAATTATGACAGGGTGGGACACACTGAAGCTTTCTTT. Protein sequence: CASNYDRVGHTEAFF.

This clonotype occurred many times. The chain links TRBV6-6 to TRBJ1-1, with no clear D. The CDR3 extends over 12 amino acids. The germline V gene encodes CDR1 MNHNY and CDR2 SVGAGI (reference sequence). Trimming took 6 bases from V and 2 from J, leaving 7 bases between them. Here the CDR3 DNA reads TGTGCCAGCAGCGAGCAAAACACTGAAGCTTTCTTT. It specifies CASSEQNTEAFF.

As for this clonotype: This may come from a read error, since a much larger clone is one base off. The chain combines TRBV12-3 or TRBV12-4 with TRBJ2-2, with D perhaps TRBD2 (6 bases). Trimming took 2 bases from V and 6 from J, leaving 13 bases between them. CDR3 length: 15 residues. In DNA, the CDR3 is TGTGCCAGCAGTTTACGGTCGACGGGAGCCGGGGAGCTGTTTTTT. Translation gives CASSLRSTGAGELFF.

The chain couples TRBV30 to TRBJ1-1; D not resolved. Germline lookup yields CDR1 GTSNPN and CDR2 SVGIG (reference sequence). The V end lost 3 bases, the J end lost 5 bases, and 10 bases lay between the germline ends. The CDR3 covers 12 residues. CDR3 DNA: TGTGCCTGGAGCCGGACGTTAACTGAAGCTTTCTTT. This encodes CAWSRTLTEAFF.

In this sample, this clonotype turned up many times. As DNA, the CDR3 is TGCAGTGCTAGGAGGATATTCGGGCAGGGCTTCCCATCCTATCAGCCCCAGCATTTT. This codes for CSARRIFGQGFPSYQPQHF. The genes are TRBV20-1 and TRBJ1-5, with D possibly being TRBD1 (5 bases). Trimming removed 3 bases from V and 5 bases from J, with 29 bases in between. The CDR3 has 19 residues. Germline CDR1 DFQATT, CDR2 SNEGSKA (reference sequence).

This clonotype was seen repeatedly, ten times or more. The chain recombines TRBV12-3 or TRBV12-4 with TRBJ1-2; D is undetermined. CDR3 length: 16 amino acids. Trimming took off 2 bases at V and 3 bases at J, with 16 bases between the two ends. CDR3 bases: TGTGCCAGCAGTTTAATGGGCTGGGGATCTGACTATGGCTACACCTTC. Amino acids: CASSLMGWGSDYGYTF.

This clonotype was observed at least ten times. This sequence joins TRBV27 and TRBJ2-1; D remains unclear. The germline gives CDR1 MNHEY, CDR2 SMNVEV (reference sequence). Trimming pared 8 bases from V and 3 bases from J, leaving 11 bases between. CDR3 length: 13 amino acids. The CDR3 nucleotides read TGTGCCAGCTCGAGGATAGACTACAATGAGCAGTTCTTC. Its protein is CASSRIDYNEQFF.

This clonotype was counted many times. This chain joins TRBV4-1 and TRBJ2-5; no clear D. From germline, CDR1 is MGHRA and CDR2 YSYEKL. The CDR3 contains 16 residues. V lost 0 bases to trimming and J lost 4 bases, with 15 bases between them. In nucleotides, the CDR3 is TGCGCCAGCAGCCAAGATCGGCCCGGGCGAAGAGAGACCCAGTACTTC. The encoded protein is CASSQDRPGRRETQYF.

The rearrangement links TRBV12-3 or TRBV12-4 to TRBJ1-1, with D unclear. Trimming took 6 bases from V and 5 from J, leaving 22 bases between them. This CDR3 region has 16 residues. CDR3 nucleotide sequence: TGTGCCAGCAGAAATCACTTGGCCCCGGTTGGAACTGAAGCTTTCTTT. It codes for CASRNHLAPVGTEAFF.

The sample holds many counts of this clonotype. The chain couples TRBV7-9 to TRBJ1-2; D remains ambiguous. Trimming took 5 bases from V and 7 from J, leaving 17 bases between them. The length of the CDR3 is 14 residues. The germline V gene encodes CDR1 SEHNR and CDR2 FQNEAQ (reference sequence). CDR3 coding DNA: TGTGCCAGCAGCAATGCCGGGCAGTCCGCTGGCTACACCTTC. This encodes CASSNAGQSAGYTF. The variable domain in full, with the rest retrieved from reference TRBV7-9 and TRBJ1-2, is DTGVSQNPRHKITKRGQNVTFRCDPISEHNRLYWYRQTLGQGPEFLTYFQNEAQLEKSRLLSDRFSAERPKGSFSTLEIQRTEQGDSAMYLCASSNAGQSAGYTFGSGTRLTVV.

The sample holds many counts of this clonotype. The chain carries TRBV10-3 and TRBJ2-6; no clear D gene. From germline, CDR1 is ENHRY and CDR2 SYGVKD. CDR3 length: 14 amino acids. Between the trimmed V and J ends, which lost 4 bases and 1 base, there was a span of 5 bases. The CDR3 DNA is TGTGCCATCAGTGCGGGTTCTGGGGCCAACGTCCTGACTTTC. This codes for CAISAGSGANVLTF.

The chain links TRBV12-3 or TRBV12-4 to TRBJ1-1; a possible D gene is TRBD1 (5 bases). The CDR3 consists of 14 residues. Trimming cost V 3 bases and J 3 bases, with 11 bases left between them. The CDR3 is CASSFRQGHTEAFF. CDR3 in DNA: TGTGCCAGCAGTTTTCGGCAGGGCCACACTGAAGCTTTCTTT.